The source of this T cell receptor beta chain is a study of cytomegalovirus exposure and HLA in healthy donors. General study findings and limits: Later analysis showed TCR association rates varying by HLA locus, highest for DRB1 and lowest for HLA-C.

The CDR3 covers 17 residues. The PCR contained 60 Vbeta and 13 Jbeta primers. Only in-frame clones appear in the TCRdb table, and some are missing; sequencing was by immunoSEQ multiplex PCR. The sample shows approximately 100,000 clones, around two thirds of them seen only once. With respect to this clone: Its antigen is still unknown.

The chain uses TRBV21-1 and TRBJ1-6. TRBV21-1 constitutes a pseudogene. Material: PBMCs. This sequence was found in a man aged 50 to 60 in good health and CMV-seropositive. CDR3: CASSKVRRDRVKEGLHF. The CDR3 DNA reads TGTGCCAGCAGCAAAGTTCGCCGGGACCGGGTTAAGGAGGGCCTCCACTTT.